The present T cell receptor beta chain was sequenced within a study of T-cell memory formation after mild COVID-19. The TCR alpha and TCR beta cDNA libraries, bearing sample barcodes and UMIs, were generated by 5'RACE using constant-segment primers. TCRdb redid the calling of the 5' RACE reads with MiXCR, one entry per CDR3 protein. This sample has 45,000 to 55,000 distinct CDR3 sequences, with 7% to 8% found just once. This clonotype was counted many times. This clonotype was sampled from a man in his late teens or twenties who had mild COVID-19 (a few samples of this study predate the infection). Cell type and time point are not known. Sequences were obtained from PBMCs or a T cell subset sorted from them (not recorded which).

The CDR3 DNA follows: TGTGCCATCAGTGGGTCACCGACCCGGGCCAGCTACGAGCAGTACTTC. It codes for CAISGSPTRASYEQYF. The gene calls are TRBV10-3 and TRBJ2-7; D ambiguous. In germline, CDR1 is ENHRY, CDR2 SYGVKD. The CDR3 spans 16 residues. Trimming stripped 4 bases from V and 3 bases from J, with 19 bases between.